The 26 T cell receptor beta chains listed next were all sequenced from one sample in a study of Ad26.COV2.S vaccination and SARS-CoV-2 variants. Indicated treatment: 19 received Ad26.COV2.S at low or high dose, single or two shots; roughly five received placebo; per-sample allocation not given. After the first vaccine or placebo injection, samples were drawn on day 63. The assay was immunoSEQ multiplex PCR, and TCRdb's table has in-frame clones only and misses some. Seen here are 290,000 or so clones, more than 70% observed once, and the top ten hold around 3.5%. Source: peripheral blood, taken in a trial of Ad26.COV2.S vaccine versus placebo. The source of these receptors is a person aged 18-60 years who received the Ad26.COV2.S COVID-19 vaccine or a placebo.

This clone was detected only once. The J gene is TRBJ2-7, the V gene TRBV7-2; 7 bases map to TRBD1. This CDR3 contains 15 residues. Germline CDR1 and CDR2: SGHTA and FQGNSA. V was pared by 4 bases and J by 5 bases, with 11 bases of the junction left unmatched. The DNA for the CDR3 is TGTGCCAGCAGCTCAGCCCGGACAGGTTTACACGAGCAGTACTTC. Translation: CASSSARTGLHEQYF.

V usage is TRBV11-2 and J usage is TRBJ1-4; 7 nucleotides align to TRBD1. The CDR3 covers 15 residues. From germline, CDR1 is SGHAT and CDR2 FQNNGV. After removal of 1 base from V and 8 bases from J, the junction contained 7 bases not matched to a gene. The CDR3 is CASSLAGAGGEKLFF. DNA for the CDR3: TGTGCCAGCAGCTTAGCGGGGGCAGGGGGGGAAAAACTGTTTTTT.

In its sample, this clone was seen once. The genes are TRBV12-5 and TRBJ2-2; D is ambiguous. CDR3 length: 13 amino acids. Trimming removed 2 bases at V and 7 bases at J, with 8 bases between. CDR1 is LGHNT and CDR2 is FRNRAP in the germline V gene. CDR3 loop: CASGLRVDGELFF. The CDR3 DNA sequence: TGTGCTAGTGGTTTGAGGGTCGACGGGGAGCTGTTTTTT.

The chain has TRBV4-1 and TRBJ1-1, with 9 bases that match TRBD1. The CDR3 consists of 15 residues. After removal of 4 bases from V and 4 bases from J, the junction contained 7 bases not matched to a gene. Germline-derived CDR1 and CDR2 are MGHRA and YSYEKL. The CDR3 region has the DNA TGCGCCAGCAGCCCACTACAGGGGGCCGGCACTGAAGCTTTCTTT. This sequence encodes CASSPLQGAGTEAFF.

The V and J genes are TRBV19 and TRBJ2-1; 12 nucleotides agree with TRBD2. There are 19 residues in the CDR3. The V and J ends lost 2 bases and 0 bases, in that order; junction bases with no gene match: 8. Germline assignment: CDR1 LNHDA and CDR2 SQIVND (reference sequence). CDR3 region: CASSIRLAGVSSSYNEQFF. For the CDR3, the DNA is TGTGCCAGTAGTATAAGACTAGCGGGAGTATCCAGCTCCTACAATGAGCAGTTCTTC.

The V gene is TRBV4-1, the J gene TRBJ2-5; 10 bases agree with TRBD2. With V trimmed by 4 bases and J by 2 bases, 7 bases remained unmatched. The CDR3 runs 16 residues. Germline V gene sequence: CDR1 MGHRA, CDR2 YSYEKL. The CDR3 sequence: CASSRGLAEIQETQYF. CDR3 nucleotides: TGCGCCAGCAGCCGCGGACTAGCGGAGATACAAGAGACCCAGTACTTC.

The chain recombines TRBV1 with TRBJ2-1; whether TRBD2, the table's D call, matches the DNA was not checked. TRBV1 constitutes a pseudogene. The CDR3 totals 17 residues. In DNA form, the CDR3 reads TGCACCAGCAGCCCCAATAGAGCGGGAGGGGAGCACAATGAGCAGTTCTTC. Amino acid sequence: CTSSPNRAGGEHNEQFF.

The chain joins TRBV3-1 (or the pseudogene TRBV3-2) to TRBJ2-3; D is tentatively TRBD1 or TRBD2 (6 bases each). The CDR3 is 16 residues long. Germline V gives CDR1 LGHDT, CDR2 YNNKEL (reference sequence). Deletions cut 3 bases from V and 0 bases from J, with 13 bases between. DNA of the CDR3: TGTGCCAGCAGCCACTTAGGGGGGCCTAGCACAGATACGCAGTATTTT. Translating gives CASSHLGGPSTDTQYF.

The chain employs TRBV4-3 and TRBJ2-1, with D perhaps matching TRBD2 (6 bases). CDR1 is LGHNA, CDR2 YSLEER, per germline. The V end was cut by 2 bases, the J end by 7 bases, with 18 bases between. CDR3 length equals 16 residues. CDR3 in DNA: TGCGCCAGCAGCCAAAGGTCGGGGGTCCTGAGGAATGAGCAGTTCTTC. Amino acids: CASSQRSGVLRNEQFF.

This clone was seen only a few times. V gene TRBV5-1 combines with J gene TRBJ1-2; D is undetermined. CDR1 and CDR2 (germline): SGHRS, YFSETQ. CDR3 length equals 15 residues. The V gene lost 0 bases and the J gene lost 4 bases, with 13 bases spanning the gap. The CDR3 region is CASSLGQEAAYGYTF. The CDR3 nucleotides read TGCGCCAGCAGCTTGGGGCAGGAGGCCGCCTATGGCTACACCTTC.

This sequence joins TRBV18 and TRBJ1-2; 7 nucleotides line up with TRBD1. Germline CDR1 and CDR2: KGHSH and LQKENI. This CDR3 region has 18 residues. The V and J ends lost 0 bases and 3 bases, in that order; junction bases with no gene match: 13. The CDR3, as DNA: TGTGCCAGCTCACCACCGGGGGCACCGGTAGACAGGGACTATGGCTACACCTTC. The encoded protein is CASSPPGAPVDRDYGYTF.

V usage is TRBV6-6 and J usage is TRBJ2-5, with D perhaps being TRBD1 or TRBD2 (5 bases each). The CDR3 spans 14 residues. Per the germline V gene, CDR1 is MNHNY and CDR2 is SVGAGI (reference sequence). With 8 bases removed from V and 5 bases from J, the gap between germline ends came to 18 bases. The CDR3 nucleotides read TGTGCCAGCGGGGCCCCAATTAGCGATGAGACCCAGTACTTC. It encodes CASGAPISDETQYF.

The genes are TRBV5-1 and TRBJ2-7; perhaps TRBD1 as D (6 bases). Germline V gives CDR1 SGHRS, CDR2 YFSETQ. The CDR3 has 13 residues. Between the trimmed V and J ends, which lost 4 bases and 3 bases, there was a span of 11 bases. The CDR3 nucleotides are TGCGCCAGCAGCCCACAGGGAAACTACGAGCAGTACTTC. Translation: CASSPQGNYEQYF.

This rearrangement joins TRBV6-5 to TRBJ2-7; no reliable D call. Between the trimmed V and J ends, which lost 7 bases and 5 bases, there was a span of 9 bases. Germline assignment: CDR1 MNHEY and CDR2 SVGAGI. The CDR3 has 11 residues. This chain's CDR3 is CASTSSDEQYF. In DNA form, the CDR3 reads TGTGCCAGCACGAGCAGCGACGAGCAGTACTTC.

The chain combines TRBV7-9 with TRBJ2-7, with TRBD2 matching over 12 bases. V trimming: 4 bases; J trimming: 0 bases; junction bases outside the gene matches: 10. The CDR3 extends over 18 amino acids. From germline, CDR1 is SEHNR and CDR2 FQNEAQ (reference sequence). CDR3 region: CASSSLVSSGRASYEQYF. CDR3 sequence (DNA): TGTGCCAGCAGCTCACTAGTATCTAGCGGGAGGGCCTCCTACGAGCAGTACTTC.

Here the CDR3 reads CASSQRGGDEQYF. The CDR3 nucleotides read TGTGCCAGCAGCCAGAGGGGTGGCGACGAGCAGTACTTC. The chain combines TRBV7-9 with TRBJ2-7; perhaps D is TRBD1 or TRBD2 (5 bases each). In germline, CDR1 is SEHNR, CDR2 FQNEAQ (reference sequence). V was shortened by 5 bases and J by 5 bases, with 13 bases between the two germline ends. The CDR3 is 13 residues long.

J is TRBJ2-3 and V is TRBV12-3 or TRBV12-4; no clear D gene. This CDR3 is 11 amino acids long. V was shortened by 5 bases and J by 1 base, with 1 base between the two germline ends. CDR3 nucleotide sequence: TGTGCCAGCAGTCGCACAGATACGCAGTATTTT. It encodes CASSRTDTQYF.

The rearrangement uses TRBV5-6 and TRBJ2-1; D unresolved. The ends were cut back, 4 bases at V and 5 bases at J, with 10 bases in the middle. Germline V gene sequence: CDR1 SGHDT, CDR2 YYEEEE. The CDR3 length is 13 residues. The CDR3 DNA sequence: TGTGCCAGCAGCCTAGTCCCGAACAATGAGCAGTTCTTC. Its translation: CASSLVPNNEQFF.

V and J are TRBV18 and TRBJ1-2, with 7 bases lining up with TRBD1. The V segment lost 6 bases and the J segment 14 bases; nucleotides outside the gene matches: 9. Germline V gene data show CDR1 as KGHSH and CDR2 as LQKENI. The CDR3 consists of 11 residues. CDR3 in amino acids: CASSQNDRVTF. CDR3 nucleotides: TGTGCCAGCTCCCAGAACGACAGGGTAACCTTC.

This sequence joins TRBV18 and TRBJ2-7; maybe TRBD1 (6 bases). The V end lost 3 bases, the J end lost 6 bases, and 12 bases lay between the germline ends. The CDR3 contains 13 residues. The germline V gene encodes CDR1 KGHSH and CDR2 LQKENI. The DNA for the CDR3 is TGTGCCAGCTCACCGGGAGAACAGGGCGAGCAGTACTTC. It encodes CASSPGEQGEQYF.

The V gene is TRBV4-1, the J gene TRBJ1-3, with D uncertain. The V and J ends lost 0 bases and 0 bases respectively, with 12 bases between them. The CDR3 consists of 17 residues. Germline V gives CDR1 MGHRA, CDR2 YSYEKL. Here the CDR3 DNA reads TGCGCCAGCAGCCAAGATGGTAACCGGAACTCTGGAAACACCATATATTTT. The encoded protein is CASSQDGNRNSGNTIYF.

The gene calls are TRBV4-1 and TRBJ2-1, with 10 bases matching TRBD1. Germline V gene lookup returns CDR1 MGHRA and CDR2 YSYEKL. V was pared by 4 bases and J by 8 bases, with 11 bases of the junction left unmatched. This CDR3 contains 16 residues. The CDR3 here is CASSPNDRGRIDEQFF. CDR3 sequence (DNA): TGCGCCAGCAGCCCGAACGACAGGGGGCGAATTGATGAGCAGTTCTTC.

This sequence joins TRBV12-3 or TRBV12-4 and TRBJ1-1, with D perhaps TRBD1 (6 bases). Trimming shortened V by 7 bases and J by 5 bases, and 14 bases separated the two germline ends. This CDR3 region has 13 residues. Here the CDR3 DNA reads TGTGCCAGCAACCGACAGGCGGGGACTGAAGCTTTCTTT. Its translation is CASNRQAGTEAFF.

The chain links TRBV4-1 to TRBJ1-1, with 7 positions matching TRBD1. Germline loops: CDR1 MGHRA, CDR2 YSYEKL. This CDR3 has 16 residues. V lost 2 bases, J lost 3 bases, and 9 bases stayed unmatched. For the CDR3, the DNA is TGCGCCAGCAGCCAAAGGGAGACAGGGTGGGACACTGAAGCTTTCTTT. This translates into CASSQRETGWDTEAFF.

The V gene is TRBV13, the J gene TRBJ2-7, with TRBD1 matching over 8 bases. V was pared by 4 bases and J by 1 base, with 12 bases of the junction left unmatched. There are 17 residues in the CDR3. CDR1 PRHDT and CDR2 FYEKMQ come from the germline V gene (reference sequence). The CDR3 region has the DNA TGTGCCAGCAGCTCTCGAAAGGGACAGGAAACGTCCTACGAGCAGTACTTC. This sequence encodes CASSSRKGQETSYEQYF.

The chain recombines TRBV5-1 with TRBJ2-7; no clear D. The V end was cut by 3 bases, the J end by 3 bases, with 25 bases between. Germline V gene lookup returns CDR1 SGHRS and CDR2 YFSETQ. CDR3 length equals 18 residues. CDR3 residues: CASSSLGFGIGPHYEQYF. CDR3 nucleotides: TGCGCCAGCAGCTCGTTAGGCTTTGGGATAGGACCCCACTACGAGCAGTACTTC. Based on the CDR3 plus reference TRBV5-1 and TRBJ2-7, the full variable domain is KAGVTQTPRYLIKTRGQQVTLSCSPISGHRSVSWYQQTPGQGLQFLFEYFSETQRNKGNFPGRFSGRQFSNSRSEMNVSTLELGDSALYLCASSSLGFGIGPHYEQYFGPGTRLTVT.